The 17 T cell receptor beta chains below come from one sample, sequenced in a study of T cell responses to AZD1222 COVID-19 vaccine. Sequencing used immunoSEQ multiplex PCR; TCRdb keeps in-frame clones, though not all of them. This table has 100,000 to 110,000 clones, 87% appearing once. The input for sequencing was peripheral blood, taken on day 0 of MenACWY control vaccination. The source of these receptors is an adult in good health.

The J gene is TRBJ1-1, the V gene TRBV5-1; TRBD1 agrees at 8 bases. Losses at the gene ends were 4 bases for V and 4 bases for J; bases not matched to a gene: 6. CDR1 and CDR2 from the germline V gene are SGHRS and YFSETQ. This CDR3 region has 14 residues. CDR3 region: CASSPQGAGTEAFF. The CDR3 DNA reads TGCGCCAGCAGCCCCCAGGGGGCTGGCACTGAAGCTTTCTTT.

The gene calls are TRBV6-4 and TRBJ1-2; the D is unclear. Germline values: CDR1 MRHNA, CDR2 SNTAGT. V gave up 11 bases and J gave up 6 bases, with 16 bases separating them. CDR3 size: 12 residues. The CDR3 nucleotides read TGTGCCCACGGGAGGGCTTCCAATGGCTACACCTTC. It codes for CAHGRASNGYTF.

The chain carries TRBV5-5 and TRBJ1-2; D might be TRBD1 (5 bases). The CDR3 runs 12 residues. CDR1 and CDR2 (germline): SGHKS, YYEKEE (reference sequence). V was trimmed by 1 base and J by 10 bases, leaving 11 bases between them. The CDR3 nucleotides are TGTGCCAGCAGCTTGTTTTCTGGGACCTACACCTTC. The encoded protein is CASSLFSGTYTF.

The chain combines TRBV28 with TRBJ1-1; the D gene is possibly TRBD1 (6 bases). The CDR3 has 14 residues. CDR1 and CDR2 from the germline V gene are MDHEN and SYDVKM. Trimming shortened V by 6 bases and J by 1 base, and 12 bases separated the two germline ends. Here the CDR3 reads CASSRRGANTEAFF. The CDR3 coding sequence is TGTGCCAGCAGCCGCCGGGGGGCGAACACTGAAGCTTTCTTT.

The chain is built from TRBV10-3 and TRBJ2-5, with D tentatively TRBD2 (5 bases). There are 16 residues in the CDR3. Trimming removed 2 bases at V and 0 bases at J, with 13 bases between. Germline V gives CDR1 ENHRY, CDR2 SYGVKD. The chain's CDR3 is CAISEGRARDQETQYF. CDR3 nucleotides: TGTGCCATCAGTGAGGGACGTGCGCGGGACCAAGAGACCCAGTACTTC.

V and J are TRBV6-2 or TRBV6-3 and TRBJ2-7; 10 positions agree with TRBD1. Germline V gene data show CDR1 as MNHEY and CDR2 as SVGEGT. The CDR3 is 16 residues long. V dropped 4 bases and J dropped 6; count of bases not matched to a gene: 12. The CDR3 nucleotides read TGTGCCAGCAGTTTACCGCCGGGACAGGGGTTGCGCGAGCAGTACTTC. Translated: CASSLPPGQGLREQYF.

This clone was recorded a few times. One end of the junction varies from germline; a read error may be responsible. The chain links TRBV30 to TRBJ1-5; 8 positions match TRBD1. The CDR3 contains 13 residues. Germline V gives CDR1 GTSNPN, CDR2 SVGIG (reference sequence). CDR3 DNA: TGTGCCTGGAGTGCAGGGGGCAAGCAGCCCCAGCATTTT. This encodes CAWSAGGKQPQHF. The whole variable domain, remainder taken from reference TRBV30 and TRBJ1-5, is SQTIHQWPATLVQPVGSPLSLECTVEGTSNPNLYWYRQAAGRGLQLLFYSVGIGQISSEVPQNLSASRPQDRQFILSSKKLLLSDSGFYLCAWSAGGKQPQHFGDGTRLSIL.

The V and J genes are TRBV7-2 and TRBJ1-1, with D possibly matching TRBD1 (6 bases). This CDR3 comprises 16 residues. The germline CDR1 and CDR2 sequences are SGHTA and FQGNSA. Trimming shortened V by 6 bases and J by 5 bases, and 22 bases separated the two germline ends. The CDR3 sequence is CASSSYTGTRRTEAFF. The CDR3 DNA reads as TGTGCCAGCAGTTCATACACCGGGACAAGGAGAACTGAAGCTTTCTTT.

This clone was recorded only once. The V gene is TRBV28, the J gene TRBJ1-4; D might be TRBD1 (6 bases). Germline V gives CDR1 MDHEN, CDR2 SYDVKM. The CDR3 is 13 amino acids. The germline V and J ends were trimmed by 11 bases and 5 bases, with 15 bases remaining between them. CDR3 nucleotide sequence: TGTGCCCTAAGGGGGGATGGGAATGAAAAACTGTTTTTT. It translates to CALRGDGNEKLFF.

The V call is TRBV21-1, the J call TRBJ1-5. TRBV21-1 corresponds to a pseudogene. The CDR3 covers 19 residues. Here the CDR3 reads CASSPTIRAQRRSNQPQHF. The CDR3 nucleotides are TGTGCCAGCAGCCCGACAATTCGGGCGCAGCGGAGGAGCAATCAGCCCCAGCATTTT.

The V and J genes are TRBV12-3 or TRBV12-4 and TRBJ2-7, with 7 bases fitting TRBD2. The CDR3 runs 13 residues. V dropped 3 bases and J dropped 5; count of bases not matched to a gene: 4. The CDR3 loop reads CASSLGGENEQYF. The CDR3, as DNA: TGTGCCAGCAGTTTGGGAGGGGAGAACGAGCAGTACTTC.

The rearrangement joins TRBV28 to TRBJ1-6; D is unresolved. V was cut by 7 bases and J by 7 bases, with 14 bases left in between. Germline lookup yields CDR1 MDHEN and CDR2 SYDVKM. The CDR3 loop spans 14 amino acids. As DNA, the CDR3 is TGTGCCAGCAATTTGGTCAGGAAGAATTCACCCCTCCACTTT. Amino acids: CASNLVRKNSPLHF.

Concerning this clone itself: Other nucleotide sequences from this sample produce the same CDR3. The CDR3 loop reads CAWSSGNTIYF. CDR3 in DNA: TGTGCCTGGAGTTCTGGAAACACCATATATTTT. The V gene is TRBV30, the J gene TRBJ1-3; no reliable D call. CDR3 length: 11 residues. The ends were cut back, 2 bases at V and 1 base at J, with 0 bases in the middle. Per the germline V gene, CDR1 is GTSNPN and CDR2 is SVGIG (reference sequence).

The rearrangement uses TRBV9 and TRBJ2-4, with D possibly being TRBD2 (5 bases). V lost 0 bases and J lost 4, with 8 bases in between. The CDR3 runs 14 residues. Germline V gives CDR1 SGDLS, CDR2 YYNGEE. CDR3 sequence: CASSVDGVKNIQYF. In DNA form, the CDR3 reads TGTGCCAGCAGCGTAGACGGGGTTAAAAACATTCAGTACTTC.

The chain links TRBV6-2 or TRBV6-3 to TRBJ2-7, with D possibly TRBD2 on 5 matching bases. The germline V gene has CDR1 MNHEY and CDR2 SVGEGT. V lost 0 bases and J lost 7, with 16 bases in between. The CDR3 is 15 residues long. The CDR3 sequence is CASSYSVGDEGEQYF. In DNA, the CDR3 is TGTGCCAGCAGTTACTCGGTGGGAGACGAAGGAGAGCAGTACTTC.

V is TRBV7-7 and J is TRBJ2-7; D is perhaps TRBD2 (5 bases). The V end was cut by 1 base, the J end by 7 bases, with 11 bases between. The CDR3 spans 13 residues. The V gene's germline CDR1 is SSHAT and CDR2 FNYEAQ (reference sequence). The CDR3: CASSLDPREEQYF. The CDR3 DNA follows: TGTGCCAGCAGCTTAGACCCAAGGGAGGAGCAGTACTTC.

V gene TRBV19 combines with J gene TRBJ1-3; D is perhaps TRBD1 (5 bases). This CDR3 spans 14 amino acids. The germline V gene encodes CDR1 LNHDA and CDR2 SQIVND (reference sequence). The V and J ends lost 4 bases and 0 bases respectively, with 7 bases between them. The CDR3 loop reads CASSTGRSGNTIYF. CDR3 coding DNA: TGTGCCAGTAGTACGGGGCGCTCTGGAAACACCATATATTTT. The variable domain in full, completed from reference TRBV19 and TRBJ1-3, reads DGGITQSPKYLFRKEGQNVTLSCEQNLNHDAMYWYRQDPGQGLRLIYYSQIVNDFQKGDIAEGYSVSREKKESFPLTVTSAQKNPTAFYLCASSTGRSGNTIYFGEGSWLTVV.